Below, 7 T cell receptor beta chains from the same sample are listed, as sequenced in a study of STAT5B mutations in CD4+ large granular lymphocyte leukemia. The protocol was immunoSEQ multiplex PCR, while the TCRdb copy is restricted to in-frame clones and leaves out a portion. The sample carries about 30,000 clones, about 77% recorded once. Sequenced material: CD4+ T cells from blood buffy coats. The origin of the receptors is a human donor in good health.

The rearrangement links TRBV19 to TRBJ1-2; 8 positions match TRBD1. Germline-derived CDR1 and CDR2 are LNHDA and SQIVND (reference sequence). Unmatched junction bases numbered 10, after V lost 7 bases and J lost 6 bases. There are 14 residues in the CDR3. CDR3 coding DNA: TGTGCCAGTATACCGGACAGGGTTGCAGATGGCTACACCTTC. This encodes CASIPDRVADGYTF.

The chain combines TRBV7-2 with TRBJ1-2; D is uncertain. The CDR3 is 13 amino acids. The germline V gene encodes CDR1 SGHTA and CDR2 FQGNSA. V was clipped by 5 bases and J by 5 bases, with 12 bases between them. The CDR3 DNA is TGTGCCAGCAGCCCCGACGAAAAATATGGCTACACCTTC. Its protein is CASSPDEKYGYTF.

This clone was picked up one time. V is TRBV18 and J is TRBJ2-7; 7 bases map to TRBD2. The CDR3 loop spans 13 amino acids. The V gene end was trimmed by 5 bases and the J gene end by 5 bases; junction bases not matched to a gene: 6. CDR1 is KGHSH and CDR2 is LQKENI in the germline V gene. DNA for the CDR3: TGTGCCAGCTCAGCTAATGCGGGAGACGAGCAGTACTTC. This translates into CASSANAGDEQYF.

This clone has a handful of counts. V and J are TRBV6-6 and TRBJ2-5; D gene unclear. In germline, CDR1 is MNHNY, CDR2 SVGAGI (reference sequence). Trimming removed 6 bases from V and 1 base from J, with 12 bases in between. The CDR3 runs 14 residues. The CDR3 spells CASSPPRPQETQYF. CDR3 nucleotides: TGTGCCAGCAGCCCTCCGAGACCCCAAGAGACCCAGTACTTC.

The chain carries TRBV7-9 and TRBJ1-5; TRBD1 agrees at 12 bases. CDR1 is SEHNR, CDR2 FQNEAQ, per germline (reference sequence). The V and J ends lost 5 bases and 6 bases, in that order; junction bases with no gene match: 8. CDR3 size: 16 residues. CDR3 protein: CASSQTGTGGGQPQHF. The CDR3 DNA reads TGTGCCAGCAGCCAAACCGGGACAGGGGGCGGTCAGCCCCAGCATTTT.

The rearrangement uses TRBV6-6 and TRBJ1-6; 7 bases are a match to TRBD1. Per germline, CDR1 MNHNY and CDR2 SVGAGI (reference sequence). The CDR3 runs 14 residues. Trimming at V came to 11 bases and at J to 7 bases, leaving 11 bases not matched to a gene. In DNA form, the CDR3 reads TGTGCCGCCGGCCTGACAGGGAAAAATTCACCCCTCCACTTT. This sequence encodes CAAGLTGKNSPLHF.

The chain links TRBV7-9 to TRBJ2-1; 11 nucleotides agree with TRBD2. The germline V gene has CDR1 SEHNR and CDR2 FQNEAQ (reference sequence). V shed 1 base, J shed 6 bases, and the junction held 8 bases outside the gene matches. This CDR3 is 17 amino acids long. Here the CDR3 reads CASSLVKTGTSGNEQFF. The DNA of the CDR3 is TGTGCCAGCAGCTTAGTTAAGACCGGGACTAGCGGCAATGAGCAGTTCTTC.